The 19 T cell receptor beta chains reported below all come from one sample, sequenced in a study of cytomegalovirus exposure and HLA in healthy donors. Use of 60 Vbeta and 13 Jbeta primers characterized the PCR. TCRdb's copy holds only in-frame clones and misses some; the assay was immunoSEQ multiplex PCR. The data show approximately 200,000 clones, around three quarters seen once. Input material: PBMCs. Receptor source: a woman in her thirties in good health and CMV-seropositive.

The CDR3 DNA is TGCGCCAGCAGTGTTACAGAAACCGGGGAGCTGTTTTTT. Translation: CASSVTETGELFF. The chain carries TRBV10-1 and TRBJ2-2, with unresolved D. CDR1 is WNHNN and CDR2 is SYGVQD in the germline V gene (reference sequence). The ends were cut back, 4 bases at V and 5 bases at J, with 8 bases in the middle. The CDR3 sequence is 13 residues long.

A few counts support this clone. The genes are TRBV5-8 and TRBJ2-1; tentative D call: TRBD1 (5 bases). The CDR3 extends over 15 amino acids. The germline V and J ends were trimmed by 0 bases and 8 bases, with 15 bases remaining between them. Germline V gives CDR1 SGHTS, CDR2 YDEGEE. The CDR3 here is CASSLGAGLVDEQFF. DNA for the CDR3: TGTGCCAGCAGCTTGGGGGCAGGGCTCGTCGATGAGCAGTTCTTC.

CDR3 protein: CASWTGGRGYTF. CDR3 DNA sequence: TGTGCCAGTTGGACAGGGGGACGGGGCTACACCTTC. The chain combines TRBV19 with TRBJ1-2; TRBD1 matches at 10 bases. The germline V gene encodes CDR1 LNHDA and CDR2 SQIVND (reference sequence). The J segment lost 8 bases and the V segment lost 8 bases, leaving 5 bases of the junction unmatched. The CDR3 covers 12 residues. Drawing the rest from reference TRBV19 and TRBJ1-2, the complete variable domain is DGGITQSPKYLFRKEGQNVTLSCEQNLNHDAMYWYRQDPGQGLRLIYYSQIVNDFQKGDIAEGYSVSREKKESFPLTVTSAQKNPTAFYLCASWTGGRGYTFGSGTRLTVV.

This clone has just a few counts. The CDR3 DNA follows: TGTGCCAGCAGTGAAAATACAGGGGCCACTGAAGCTTTCTTT. This encodes CASSENTGATEAFF. This chain joins TRBV2 and TRBJ1-1, with TRBD1 identical over 7 bases. Per the germline V gene, CDR1 is SNHLY and CDR2 is FYNNEI. This CDR3 region has 14 residues. The V segment lost 2 bases and the J segment 4 bases; nucleotides outside the gene matches: 4.

The chain joins TRBV7-9 to TRBJ1-3; D ambiguous. This CDR3 has 15 amino acids. The ends were cut back, 0 bases at V and 2 bases at J, with 8 bases in the middle. In germline, CDR1 is SEHNR, CDR2 FQNEAQ (reference sequence). CDR3 sequence (DNA): TGTGCCAGCAGCTTAGCGGGGAGCACTGGAAACACCATATATTTT. It is translated as CASSLAGSTGNTIYF.

V and J are TRBV15 and TRBJ2-7; a weak D match, TRBD2 (5 bases). Germline CDR1 is LNHNV and CDR2 is YYDKDF (reference sequence). Trimming took 0 bases from V and 0 from J, leaving 15 bases between them. The CDR3 spans 17 residues. DNA for the CDR3: TGTGCCACCAGCAGAGAGGGGAGACTGCCGTTCTCCTACGAGCAGTACTTC. Encoded protein: CATSREGRLPFSYEQYF.

The V call is TRBV19, the J call TRBJ1-2; D gene unclear. Germline loops: CDR1 LNHDA, CDR2 SQIVND (reference sequence). V was shortened by 1 base and J by 8 bases, with 14 bases between the two germline ends. The CDR3 has 14 residues. The DNA of the CDR3 is TGTGCCAGTAGTATAGGGCTGGAGGAGGGCGGCTACACCTTC. It is translated as CASSIGLEEGGYTF.

This clone came up once. The chain uses TRBV6-5 and TRBJ2-5; 14 nucleotides agree with TRBD2. V lost 7 bases to trimming and J lost 5 bases; unmatched junction nucleotides: 6. Germline CDR1 reads MNHEY; CDR2 reads SVGAGI. The CDR3 has 15 amino acids. CDR3: CASNMGLAGVETQYF. CDR3 coding DNA: TGTGCCAGCAACATGGGACTAGCGGGAGTGGAGACCCAGTACTTC.

This rearrangement joins TRBV10-3 to TRBJ2-5; 10 bases align to TRBD2. Trimming took 10 bases from V and 1 from J; bases not matched to a gene: 9. This CDR3 is built from 15 residues. Germline-derived CDR1 and CDR2 are ENHRY and SYGVKD. The CDR3 spells CATGDLAGGQETQYF. DNA for the CDR3: TGTGCCACCGGGGACTTAGCGGGGGGCCAAGAGACCCAGTACTTC.

This clone was detected a few times. The chain joins TRBV6-6 to TRBJ1-1, with TRBD1 matching over 9 bases. Germline assignment: CDR1 MNHNY and CDR2 SVGAGI (reference sequence). Losses at the gene ends were 5 bases for V and 2 bases for J; bases not matched to a gene: 6. The CDR3 runs 15 residues. Here the CDR3 DNA reads TGTGCCAGCAGTCCGGGGACAGGGACTAACACTGAAGCTTTCTTT. Encoded protein: CASSPGTGTNTEAFF.

V gene TRBV4-1 combines with J gene TRBJ1-4; D is perhaps TRBD1 (5 bases). CDR1 and CDR2 from the germline V gene are MGHRA and YSYEKL. The V end was cut by 10 bases, the J end by 7 bases, with 19 bases between. The CDR3 has 14 residues. The CDR3 loop reads CATLRQKNGEKLFF. CDR3 sequence (DNA): TGCGCCACCTTAAGACAGAAAAATGGTGAAAAACTGTTTTTT.

This rearrangement joins TRBV5-1 to TRBJ1-1; the match to TRBD1 covers 8 bases. The CDR3 consists of 16 residues. V trimming: 0 bases; J trimming: 8 bases; junction bases outside the gene matches: 12. The germline gives CDR1 SGHRS, CDR2 YFSETQ. CDR3 sequence reads: CASSLAPRQGSREAFF. The CDR3 bases are TGCGCCAGCAGCTTGGCCCCGCGACAGGGGAGTAGGGAAGCTTTCTTT. The whole variable domain, filled in from reference TRBV5-1 and TRBJ1-1, reads KAGVTQTPRYLIKTRGQQVTLSCSPISGHRSVSWYQQTPGQGLQFLFEYFSETQRNKGNFPGRFSGRQFSNSRSEMNVSTLELGDSALYLCASSLAPRQGSREAFFGQGTRLTVV.

The chain couples TRBV11-2 to TRBJ2-7; D gene uncertain. Between the trimmed V and J ends, which lost 5 bases and 2 bases, there was a span of 13 bases. Germline CDR1 and CDR2: SGHAT and FQNNGV. This CDR3 has 14 residues. The CDR3 region has the DNA TGTGCCAGCAGCCCAGAGGAAGAAGCCTACGAGCAGTACTTC. As protein: CASSPEEEAYEQYF.

The chain is built from TRBV5-5 and TRBJ1-5, with 7 bases fitting TRBD1. The germline V gene has CDR1 SGHKS and CDR2 YYEKEE (reference sequence). The CDR3 has 16 residues. J was trimmed by 2 bases and V by 1 base; bases with no gene match: 6. CDR3 nucleotides: TGTGCCAGCAGCTTGAGTGCTACAGGGGGCAATCAGCCCCAGCATTTT. Translating it yields CASSLSATGGNQPQHF.

This rearrangement joins TRBV10-1 to TRBJ2-1; 15 bases fit TRBD2. J was trimmed by 1 base and V by 3 bases; bases with no gene match: 7. Germline V gene data show CDR1 as WNHNN and CDR2 as SYGVQD (reference sequence). The CDR3 runs 19 residues. CDR3 in DNA: TGCGCCAGCAGTGATATTATGGGGACTAGCGGGGGGTCCTACAATGAGCAGTTCTTC. This translates into CASSDIMGTSGGSYNEQFF.

The genes are TRBV6-5 and TRBJ2-7; weak D call: TRBD2 (5 bases). The CDR3 loop spans 12 amino acids. Germline values: CDR1 MNHEY, CDR2 SVGAGI. V shed 0 bases and J shed 6 bases, with 6 bases lying between them. This chain's CDR3 is CASSYSGGEQYF. CDR3 DNA sequence: TGTGCCAGCAGTTACTCCGGAGGCGAGCAGTACTTC.

This chain connects TRBV9 to TRBJ1-2; D is ambiguous. This CDR3 is built from 14 residues. V lost 2 bases to trimming and J lost 4 bases, with 12 bases between them. In germline, CDR1 is SGDLS, CDR2 YYNGEE. CDR3 nucleotide sequence: TGTGCCAGCAGCGTTGGCGGAGATCGCTATGGCTACACCTTC. Its translation is CASSVGGDRYGYTF.

The CDR3 region is CASSRAEGSTEAFF. DNA for the CDR3: TGTGCCAGCAGTCGAGCGGAGGGGAGCACTGAAGCTTTCTTT. V usage is TRBV9 and J usage is TRBJ1-1; D is perhaps TRBD1 (5 bases). The CDR3 sequence is 14 residues long. Germline V gene sequence: CDR1 SGDLS, CDR2 YYNGEE. V was pared by 5 bases and J by 4 bases, with 15 bases between.

The rearrangement uses TRBV11-2 and TRBJ2-6; no clear D. Germline lookup yields CDR1 SGHAT and CDR2 FQNNGV. Between the trimmed V and J ends, which lost 3 bases and 1 base, there was a span of 10 bases. This CDR3 has 16 residues. CDR3 sequence reads: CASSFPPGSGANVLTF. The CDR3 DNA follows: TGTGCCAGCAGCTTTCCTCCAGGTTCTGGGGCCAACGTCCTGACTTTC.